The entry below describes one TCR beta chain. At one end, the junction sequence differs from germline, possibly due to a read error. This specimen comes from a study of molecular identifiers for immune sequencing clone quantification. TCRdb reprocessed the PCR reads with MiXCR, giving one entry per CDR3 protein. The sample lists about 630,000 distinct CDR3 sequences, about 25% occurring once. The CDR3 consists of 17 residues. CDR1 is MNHEY, CDR2 SVGEGT, per germline. Source material: naive CD8+ T cells from blood, with Jurkat cell RNA spiked in. Subset specified: FACS-sorted CD8+CD4-CCR7+CD45RA+ naive T cells. J is TRBJ2-5 and V is TRBV6-2 or TRBV6-3; 12 bases map to TRBD2. This clonotype originated in a human donor in good health. Some libraries in this study had Jurkat cell RNA spiked in. The CDR3 loop reads CGSRLSPSGRVQETQYF. CDR3 bases: TGTGGCAGCAGACTTTCTCCTAGCGGGAGGGTCCAAGAGACCCAGTACTTC.